This paragraph covers one TCR beta chain sequence. As yet, its antigen is unknown. The same CDR3 arises from other DNA sequences in this sample as well. Over several immunoSEQ plates, each subset's genomic DNA was distributed in even portions. The assay was immunoSEQ multiplex PCR, and TCRdb's table has in-frame clones only and misses some. In the table there are about 2.4 million clones, 93% of which are singletons. Trimming cost V 0 bases and J 2 bases, with 7 bases left between them. The CDR3 totals 14 residues. The germline CDR1 and CDR2 sequences are SGHTA and FQGNSA. Healthy HIV-negative adults without recent acute infections or vaccinations served as donors. These data belong to a study of shared clonotypes between healthy human individuals. Study-level findings and limits: The sampled material consisted only of blood, and tissue repertoires are likely to differ. Non-shared clonotypes showed lower generation probabilities than clonotypes common to all four donors.

This chain connects TRBV7-2 to TRBJ1-1; D is perhaps TRBD1 (5 bases). Sequencing used naive CD4+ T cells from PBMCs. Subset here: CD45RA+ positively selected. The clonotype comes from a man aged 18-30 years in good health. Some clones in this sample may be carry-over from other donors' samples. The CDR3 region has the DNA TGTGCCAGCAGCTTAGCAGGGGCTAACACTGAAGCTTTCTTT. Its translation is CASSLAGANTEAFF.